This passage covers 17 T cell receptor beta chains from one sample sequenced in a study of blood T cell repertoires in COVID-19. TCRdb's copy holds only in-frame clones and misses some; the assay was immunoSEQ multiplex PCR. The data show 200,000 to 250,000 clones, 80% to 90% seen once. Sequenced sample: PBMCs or T cells enriched from blood (not recorded which). These receptors originate from a woman in her thirties who had been exposed to COVID-19.

The chain has TRBV7-6 and TRBJ2-5; 7 bases map to TRBD2. In germline, CDR1 is SGHVS, CDR2 FNYEAQ. The CDR3 is 14 amino acids. V dropped 1 base and J dropped 2; count of bases not matched to a gene: 1. CDR3 sequence: CASSLGGGQETQYF. CDR3 coding DNA: TGTGCCAGCAGCTTAGGGGGGGGGCAAGAGACCCAGTACTTC.

This clone was recorded only once. The chain is built from TRBV6-1 and TRBJ1-2, with a tentative D call TRBD1 (5 bases). CDR1 is MNHNS, CDR2 SASEGT, per germline. The germline V and J ends were trimmed by 2 bases and 12 bases, with 19 bases remaining between them. This CDR3 is 14 amino acids long. The CDR3 loop is CASSELAGRAADTF. For the CDR3, the DNA is TGTGCCAGCAGTGAACTAGCAGGGAGGGCGGCTGACACCTTC.

The chain joins TRBV19 to TRBJ2-3; tentative D call: TRBD1 (6 bases). The CDR3 loop spans 15 amino acids. CDR1 and CDR2 (germline): LNHDA, SQIVND (reference sequence). V was clipped by 5 bases and J by 6 bases, with 18 bases between them. This CDR3 reads CASSPRRQGTDTQYF. For the CDR3, the DNA is TGTGCCAGTAGTCCCCGCAGGCAGGGGACCGATACGCAGTATTTT.

The CDR3 region is CASSPDRGPYEQYF. The CDR3 nucleotides read TGTGCCAGCAGTCCGGACAGGGGCCCCTACGAGCAGTACTTC. The chain has TRBV2 and TRBJ2-7; 9 nucleotides match TRBD1. Germline CDR1 is SNHLY and CDR2 is FYNNEI. This CDR3 has 14 residues. J gave up 2 bases and V 5 bases, and 4 bases lay outside the gene matches.

The chain links TRBV5-1 to TRBJ1-6; D is uncertain. Looked up from germline, CDR1 is SGHRS and CDR2 is YFSETQ. V dropped 3 bases and J dropped 6 bases, with 10 bases sitting between them. This CDR3 spans 14 amino acids. CDR3 loop: CASSSQEGNSPLHF. The DNA of the CDR3 is TGCGCCAGCAGCTCCCAGGAGGGTAATTCACCCCTCCACTTT.

Comment on this clone: Other DNA sequences from this sample encode an identical CDR3 as well. V usage is TRBV19 and J usage is TRBJ2-1; 12 bases fit TRBD2. The ends lost 7 bases at V and 4 bases at J; junction bases unmatched: 2. The germline CDR1 and CDR2 sequences are LNHDA and SQIVND (reference sequence). The CDR3 spans 14 residues. The CDR3 reads CASNGLAGYNEQFF. The CDR3 bases are TGTGCCAGTAACGGACTAGCGGGATACAATGAGCAGTTCTTC.

The V and J genes are TRBV12-3 or TRBV12-4 and TRBJ2-7; no clear D. The CDR3 spans 12 residues. V was pared by 3 bases and J by 3 bases, with 6 bases between. CDR3 coding DNA: TGTGCCAGCAGTTTTGACTTCTACGAGCAGTACTTC. Translation: CASSFDFYEQYF.

This chain uses TRBV5-5 with TRBJ2-3; unclear D gene. The length of the CDR3 is 15 residues. Germline assignment: CDR1 SGHKS and CDR2 YYEKEE (reference sequence). Trimming removed 2 bases from V and 2 bases from J, with 12 bases in between. The CDR3 loop reads CASSFLAALTDTQYF. The CDR3 DNA reads TGTGCCAGCAGCTTCCTGGCGGCCCTCACAGATACGCAGTATTTT. The whole variable domain, filled in from reference TRBV5-5 and TRBJ2-3, reads DAGVTQSPTHLIKTRGQQVTLRCSPISGHKSVSWYQQVLGQGPQFIFQYYEKEERGRGNFPDRFSARQFPNYSSELNVNALLLGDSALYLCASSFLAALTDTQYFGPGTRLTVL.

This sequence joins TRBV30 and TRBJ2-5, with D possibly matching TRBD1 (6 bases). Trimming left V 0 bases short and J 1 base short, with 12 bases between. This CDR3 region has 15 residues. The germline V gene has CDR1 GTSNPN and CDR2 SVGIG (reference sequence). The CDR3 nucleotides read TGTGCCTGGAGTGTTTCTGGGGGCCCCCAAGAGACCCAGTACTTC. It yields the protein CAWSVSGGPQETQYF.

The chain has TRBV7-2 and TRBJ1-2; 7 bases agree with TRBD1. Germline CDR1 and CDR2: SGHTA and FQGNSA. V lost 4 bases, J lost 4 bases, and 3 bases stayed unmatched. The CDR3 consists of 13 residues. In DNA form, the CDR3 reads TGTGCCAGCAGCTCCGACAGGGTCTATGGCTACACCTTC. It translates to CASSSDRVYGYTF.

The CDR3 DNA reads TGTGCCAGCAGCTTAAGTCTAGGGACTCGGGAGCAGTACTTC. Translated, it gives CASSLSLGTREQYF. This chain connects TRBV13 to TRBJ2-7, with D perhaps TRBD2 (6 bases). The germline CDR1 and CDR2 sequences are PRHDT and FYEKMQ (reference sequence). The V end was cut by 2 bases, the J end by 7 bases, with 15 bases between. The CDR3 contains 14 residues. The full variable domain, rest sourced from reference TRBV13 and TRBJ2-7, is AAGVIQSPRHLIKEKRETATLKCYPIPRHDTVYWYQQGPGQDPQFLISFYEKMQSDKGSIPDRFSAQQFSDYHSELNMSSLELGDSALYFCASSLSLGTREQYFGPGTRLTVT.

This chain joins TRBV19 and TRBJ1-6; the D gene is possibly TRBD1 (5 bases). CDR1 is LNHDA and CDR2 is SQIVND in the germline V gene (reference sequence). The CDR3 covers 14 residues. Trimming pared 2 bases from V and 8 bases from J, leaving 10 bases between. The CDR3 protein is CASSIQGLDSPLHF. The DNA for the CDR3 is TGTGCCAGTAGTATACAGGGTTTGGATTCACCCCTCCACTTT.

The chain employs TRBV5-5 and TRBJ1-2, with TRBD1 matching over 11 bases. Germline assignment: CDR1 SGHKS and CDR2 YYEKEE (reference sequence). The CDR3 spans 15 residues. Trimming at V came to 4 bases and at J to 4 bases, leaving 6 bases not matched to a gene. CDR3 sequence reads: CASSVRTGGGYGYTF. The DNA for the CDR3 is TGTGCCAGCAGCGTCAGGACAGGGGGCGGCTATGGCTACACCTTC.

The chain uses TRBV7-6 and TRBJ2-2; TRBD2 aligns across 7 bases. This CDR3 has 20 amino acids. Losses at the gene ends were 3 bases for V and 0 bases for J; bases not matched to a gene: 16. Germline V CDR1 and CDR2: SGHVS, FNYEAQ. The CDR3 spells CASSFVVGGALPSNTGELFF. The CDR3 DNA reads as TGTGCCAGCAGCTTTGTCGTGGGAGGGGCCCTACCATCGAACACCGGGGAGCTGTTTTTT.

In regard to this clone: In the same sample, other DNA sequences code for this CDR3. The chain joins TRBV7-9 to TRBJ1-2, with a tentative D call TRBD1 (5 bases). The V end lost 5 bases, the J end lost 6 bases, and 10 bases lay between the germline ends. This CDR3 is built from 12 residues. CDR1 is SEHNR, CDR2 FQNEAQ, per germline (reference sequence). The DNA for the CDR3 is TGTGCCAGCAGCCCCGACAGAGATGGCTACACCTTC. It codes for CASSPDRDGYTF.

V gene TRBV5-1 combines with J gene TRBJ2-7; TRBD2 aligns across 7 bases. Trimming removed 1 base from V and 3 bases from J; junction bases left unmatched: 4. Per the germline V gene, CDR1 is SGHRS and CDR2 is YFSETQ. This CDR3 is built from 14 residues. The CDR3 DNA is TGCGCCAGCAGCTTGAATCCTAGCGGCTACGAGCAGTACTTC. Translation: CASSLNPSGYEQYF.

In nucleotides, the CDR3 is TGTGCCAGCTCGCCTACTAGTAGGTACAATGAGCAGTTCTTC. This codes for CASSPTSRYNEQFF. The chain uses TRBV18 and TRBJ2-1; D perhaps matches TRBD2 (5 bases). The V gene's germline CDR1 is KGHSH and CDR2 LQKENI. The CDR3 is 14 residues long. The V and J ends lost 6 bases and 4 bases respectively, with 13 bases between them.